Each of the 9 T cell receptor beta chains below was sequenced from the same sample in a study of T-cell reconstitution after alpha-beta-depleted transplantation in children. Unique molecular identifiers tagged the TCRbeta library. Using its own MiXCR run on the PCR reads, TCRdb lists one record per CDR3 protein. The sample has 400,000 to 550,000 distinct CDR3 sequences, about 10% seen once. Sample: PBMCs, taken before TCRalphabeta/CD19-depleted stem cell transplant. These TCRs come from a child younger than 10 with inherited bone marrow failure, due to receive a stem cell transplant.

Comment on this clonotype: This may stem from a read error, because a much larger clone lies one nucleotide away. The chain recombines TRBV21-1 with TRBJ2-1; TRBD2 reflects the table's D call only, with no check against the DNA. TRBV21-1 is a pseudogene segment. The CDR3 covers 15 residues. CDR3 sequence (DNA): TGTGCCAGCAGCAAAGTAGTCAGCCGCTACAATGAGCCGTTCTTC. Protein sequence: CASSKVVSRYNEPFF.

This clonotype was observed at least ten times. For the CDR3, the DNA is TGCGCCAGCAGTCAATCAGGCCGGGCGGCCGTCGGAGAGACCCAGTACTTC. This encodes CASSQSGRAAVGETQYF. This rearrangement joins TRBV23-1 to TRBJ2-5; D not resolved. TRBV23-1 is classed as an ORF, of uncertain function. With 0 bases removed from V and 4 bases from J, the gap between germline ends came to 18 bases. The CDR3 covers 17 residues.

In this sample, this clonotype turned up many times. The rearrangement links TRBV20-1 to TRBJ1-2; D is unclear. CDR3 length: 12 residues. The germline V gene has CDR1 DFQATT and CDR2 SNEGSKA (reference sequence). Trimming removed 6 bases at V and 8 bases at J, with 16 bases between. CDR3 coding DNA: TGCAGTGCGCAACCTGAGGCCCTCGGCTACACCTTC. Translated: CSAQPEALGYTF.

V usage is TRBV20-1 and J usage is TRBJ2-2, with 13 nucleotides matching TRBD2. Germline V gene data show CDR1 as DFQATT and CDR2 as SNEGSKA (reference sequence). This CDR3 has 17 residues. Losses at the gene ends were 3 bases for V and 5 bases for J; bases not matched to a gene: 9. The CDR3: CSASPPGLAGFTGELFF. The DNA of the CDR3 is TGCAGTGCTAGTCCGCCGGGACTAGCGGGATTTACCGGGGAGCTGTTTTTT.

In nucleotides, the CDR3 is TGTGCCGGTCAGGCCTCAACCGGGGAGCTGTTTTTT. It encodes CAGQASTGELFF. The chain combines TRBV6-2 or TRBV6-3 with TRBJ2-2; D call uncertain. The CDR3 has 12 amino acids. Germline CDR1 is MNHEY and CDR2 is SVGEGT. Trimming removed 11 bases at V and 5 bases at J, with 12 bases between.

The chain links TRBV4-3 to TRBJ2-2; D is possibly TRBD2 (6 bases). V lost 4 bases to trimming and J lost 5 bases, with 14 bases between them. Germline CDR1 and CDR2: LGHNA and YSLEER. This CDR3 is 15 amino acids long. The CDR3 protein is CASSLSGSGTGELFF. As DNA, the CDR3 is TGCGCCAGCAGCCTTTCGGGGAGCGGGACCGGGGAGCTGTTTTTT.

This clonotype came up many times. The chain is built from TRBV27 and TRBJ2-7; D perhaps matches TRBD2 (6 bases). The CDR3 is 14 residues long. V lost 6 bases and J lost 2, with 14 bases in between. Germline V gene lookup returns CDR1 MNHEY and CDR2 SMNVEV (reference sequence). The CDR3 region is CASSRDSMAYEQYF. The CDR3 DNA sequence: TGTGCCAGCAGCCGGGACTCGATGGCCTACGAGCAGTACTTC.

This clonotype was seen at least ten times. V and J are TRBV4-3 and TRBJ2-7, with D possibly being TRBD1 (7 bases). This CDR3 contains 16 residues. Germline values: CDR1 LGHNA, CDR2 YSLEER. Trimming removed 4 bases from V and 3 bases from J, with 19 bases in between. This CDR3 reads CASSPNPGQEGYEQYF. In DNA form, the CDR3 reads TGCGCCAGCAGCCCCAATCCCGGACAGGAGGGCTACGAGCAGTACTTC.

In this sample, this clonotype turned up many times. This chain connects TRBV5-1 to TRBJ2-7, with TRBD1 matching over 10 bases. J lost 9 bases, V lost 0 bases, and 9 bases had no gene match. The CDR3 contains 15 residues. The V gene's germline CDR1 is SGHRS and CDR2 YFSETQ. The CDR3 DNA reads TGCGCCAGCAGCTTGGGGGACAGGGGCCCTGAGGCGCAGTACTTC. Translating it yields CASSLGDRGPEAQYF.